Below, 2 T cell receptor beta chains from the same sample are listed, as sequenced in a study of blood T cell repertoires in COVID-19. TCRdb keeps only in-frame clones here, not all; method: immunoSEQ multiplex PCR. The sample contains around 110,000 clones, about nine tenths of which appear only once. Sequenced: peripheral blood. Receptors originate from a human donor with active COVID-19. The donor label of this sample is uncertain.

The rearrangement uses TRBV18 and TRBJ1-2, with 9 bases that match TRBD1. CDR1 and CDR2 (germline): KGHSH, LQKENI. The trim removed 4 bases at V and 7 bases at J, leaving 4 bases unmatched. The CDR3 is made up of 13 amino acids. This CDR3 is CASSRGQGGGYTF. The DNA for the CDR3 is TGTGCCAGCTCACGGGGACAGGGTGGTGGCTACACCTTC.

This clone appeared once. V usage is TRBV7-2 and J usage is TRBJ2-7; 14 nucleotides agree with TRBD2. This CDR3 spans 17 amino acids. Per the germline V gene, CDR1 is SGHTA and CDR2 is FQGNSA. V shed 5 bases, J shed 0 bases, and the junction held 6 bases outside the gene matches. CDR3 nucleotides: TGTGCCAGCAGCCGGACTAGCGGGGGGACCTCCTCCTACGAGCAGTACTTC. Translated, it gives CASSRTSGGTSSYEQYF. Full variable domain (rest looked up from reference TRBV7-2 and TRBJ2-7): GAGVSQSPSNKVTEKGKDVELRCDPISGHTALYWYRQSLGQGLEFLIYFQGNSAPDKSGLPSDRFSAERTGGSVSTLTIQRTQQEDSAVYLCASSRTSGGTSSYEQYFGPGTRLTVT.